Here is one TCR beta chain with its context. The antigen is not known. Trimming stripped 7 bases from V and 7 bases from J, with 17 bases between. The CDR3 length is 14 residues. In germline, CDR1 is WSHSY, CDR2 SAAADI. TCRdb's table, derived via immunoSEQ multiplex PCR, lists solely in-frame clones and lacks some. Of roughly 150,000 clones listed, about 90% were seen once; the top ten hold 5% to 6.5%. The sample comes from a study of T cell responses to AZD1222 COVID-19 vaccine. Study findings and constraints: Targets within unmutated variant regions were reportedly found for nearly half of spike-specific TCRs. White British people made up most donors, females outnumbered males, and clonal diversity was possibly underestimated.

V usage is TRBV10-2 and J usage is TRBJ2-1, with a tentative D call TRBD2 (6 bases). Here the sequenced sample was peripheral blood, taken 28 days after the second AZD1222 dose. The TCR sequence derives from an adult who received the AZD1222 COVID-19 vaccine. The CDR3 here is CASTEEGPPNEQFF. CDR3 bases: TGCGCCAGCACCGAGGAGGGGCCCCCTAATGAGCAGTTCTTC.